This TCR beta chain was recovered during a study of T cell clonality in common variable immunodeficiency. Study-wide findings and caveats: In common variable immunodeficiency, TCR beta chains reportedly carried fewer deletions and N-nucleotide insertions.

Concerning this clone: What it binds is not known. The observed sequence ends 3 residues before the CDR3 terminus, with the missing tail filled in from the germline J gene.

Trimming stripped 7 bases from V and 10 bases from J, with 13 bases between. The CDR3 is made up of 12 amino acids. The germline gives CDR1 LNHDA, CDR2 SQIVND (reference sequence). Profiling relied on immunoSEQ multiplex PCR, and the TCRdb table lists in-frame clones only, not all of them. The data show over 30,000 clones, with none appearing a single time. The source is a human donor with common variable immunodeficiency. Sequencing used peripheral blood mononuclear cells. This chain uses TRBV19 with TRBJ1-4; no definite D call. The CDR3 here is CASTFLSGKLFF. The DNA read from the CDR3 is TGTGCCAGTACCTTTTTATCCGGAAAA.